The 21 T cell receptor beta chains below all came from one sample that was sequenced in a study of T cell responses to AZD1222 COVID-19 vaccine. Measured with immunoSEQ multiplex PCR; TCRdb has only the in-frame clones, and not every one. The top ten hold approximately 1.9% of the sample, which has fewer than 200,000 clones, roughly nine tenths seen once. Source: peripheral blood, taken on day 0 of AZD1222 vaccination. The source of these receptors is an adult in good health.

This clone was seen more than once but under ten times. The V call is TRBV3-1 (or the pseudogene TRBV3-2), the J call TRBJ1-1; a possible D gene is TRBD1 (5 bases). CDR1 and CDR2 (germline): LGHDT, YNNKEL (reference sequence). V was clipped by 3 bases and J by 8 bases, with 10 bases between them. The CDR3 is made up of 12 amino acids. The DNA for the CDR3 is TGTGCCAGCAGCCACTGGGGCGGGGAAGCTTTCTTT. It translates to CASSHWGGEAFF.

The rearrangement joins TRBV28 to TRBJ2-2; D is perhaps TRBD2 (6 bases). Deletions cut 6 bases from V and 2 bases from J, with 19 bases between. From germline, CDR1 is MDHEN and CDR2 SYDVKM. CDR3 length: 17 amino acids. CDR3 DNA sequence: TGTGCCAGCAGCTCCCCCCTAGCGCCACCCAACACCGGGGAGCTGTTTTTT. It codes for CASSSPLAPPNTGELFF.

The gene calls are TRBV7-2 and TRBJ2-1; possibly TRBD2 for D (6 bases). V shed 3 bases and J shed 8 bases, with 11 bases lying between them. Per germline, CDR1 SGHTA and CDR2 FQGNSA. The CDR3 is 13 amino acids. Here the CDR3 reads CASSFPSAHEQFF. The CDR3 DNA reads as TGTGCCAGCAGCTTCCCTAGCGCACATGAGCAGTTCTTC.

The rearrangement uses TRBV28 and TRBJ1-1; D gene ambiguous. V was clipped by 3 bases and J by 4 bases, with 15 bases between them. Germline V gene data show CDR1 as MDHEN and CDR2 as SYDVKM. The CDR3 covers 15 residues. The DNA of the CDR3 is TGTGCCAGCAGTTTGTTCGGCAGCCGGATCACTGAAGCTTTCTTT. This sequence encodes CASSLFGSRITEAFF.

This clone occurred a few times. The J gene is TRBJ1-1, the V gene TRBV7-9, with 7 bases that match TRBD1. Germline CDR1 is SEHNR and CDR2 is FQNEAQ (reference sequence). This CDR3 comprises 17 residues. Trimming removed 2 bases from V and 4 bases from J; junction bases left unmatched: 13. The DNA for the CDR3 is TGTGCCAGCAGCTTATCAACAGGGGTAAGGAGGGGCACTGAAGCTTTCTTT. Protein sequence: CASSLSTGVRRGTEAFF.

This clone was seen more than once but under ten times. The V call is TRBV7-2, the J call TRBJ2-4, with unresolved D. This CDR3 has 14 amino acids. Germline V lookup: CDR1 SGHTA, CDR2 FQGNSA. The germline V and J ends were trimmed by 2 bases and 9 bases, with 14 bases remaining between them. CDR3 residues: CASSLLSGNTIQYF. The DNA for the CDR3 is TGTGCCAGCAGCTTATTGTCGGGTAACACCATTCAGTACTTC.

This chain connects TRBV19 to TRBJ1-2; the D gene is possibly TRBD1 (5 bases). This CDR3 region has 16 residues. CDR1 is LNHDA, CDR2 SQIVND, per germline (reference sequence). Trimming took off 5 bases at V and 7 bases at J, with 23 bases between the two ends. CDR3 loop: CASSSTGTAIGVGYTF. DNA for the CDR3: TGTGCCAGTAGTTCAACCGGGACGGCGATTGGGGTTGGCTACACCTTC. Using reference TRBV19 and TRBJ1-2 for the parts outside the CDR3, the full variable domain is DGGITQSPKYLFRKEGQNVTLSCEQNLNHDAMYWYRQDPGQGLRLIYYSQIVNDFQKGDIAEGYSVSREKKESFPLTVTSAQKNPTAFYLCASSSTGTAIGVGYTFGSGTRLTVV.

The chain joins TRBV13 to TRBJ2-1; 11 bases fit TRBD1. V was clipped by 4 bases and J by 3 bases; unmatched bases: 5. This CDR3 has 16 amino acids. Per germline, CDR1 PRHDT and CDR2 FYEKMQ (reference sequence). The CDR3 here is CASSSSGTGGYNEQFF. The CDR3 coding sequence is TGTGCCAGCAGCTCGTCCGGGACAGGGGGCTACAATGAGCAGTTCTTC.

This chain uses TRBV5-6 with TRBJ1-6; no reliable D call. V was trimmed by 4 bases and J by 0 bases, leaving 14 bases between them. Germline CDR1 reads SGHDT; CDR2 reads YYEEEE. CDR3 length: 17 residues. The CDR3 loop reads CASSPSIGGSYNSPLHF. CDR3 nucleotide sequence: TGTGCCAGCAGCCCCAGTATAGGCGGCTCCTATAATTCACCCCTCCACTTT. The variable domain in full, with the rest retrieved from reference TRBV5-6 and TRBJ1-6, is DAGVTQSPTHLIKTRGQQVTLRCSPKSGHDTVSWYQQALGQGPQFIFQYYEEEERQRGNFPDRFSGHQFPNYSSELNVNALLLGDSALYLCASSPSIGGSYNSPLHFGNGTRLTVT.

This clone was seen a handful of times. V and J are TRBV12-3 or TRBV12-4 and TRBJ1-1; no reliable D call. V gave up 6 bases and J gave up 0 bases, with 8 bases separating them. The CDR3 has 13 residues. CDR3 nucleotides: TGTGCCAGCAGGCGGCAGTTGAACACTGAAGCTTTCTTT. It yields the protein CASRRQLNTEAFF.

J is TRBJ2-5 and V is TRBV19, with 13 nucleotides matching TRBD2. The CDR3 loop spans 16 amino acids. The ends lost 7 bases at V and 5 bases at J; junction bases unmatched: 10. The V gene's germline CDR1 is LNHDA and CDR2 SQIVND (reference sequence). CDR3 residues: CASKVSTSGRSETQYF. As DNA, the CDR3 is TGTGCCAGTAAGGTTTCGACTAGCGGGAGGTCTGAGACCCAGTACTTC.

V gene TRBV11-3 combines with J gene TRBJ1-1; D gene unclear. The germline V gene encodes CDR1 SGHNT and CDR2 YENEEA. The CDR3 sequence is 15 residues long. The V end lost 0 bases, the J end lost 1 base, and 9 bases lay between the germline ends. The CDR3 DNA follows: TGTGCCAGCAGCTTAGATCCCGACCCGAACACTGAAGCTTTCTTT. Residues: CASSLDPDPNTEAFF.

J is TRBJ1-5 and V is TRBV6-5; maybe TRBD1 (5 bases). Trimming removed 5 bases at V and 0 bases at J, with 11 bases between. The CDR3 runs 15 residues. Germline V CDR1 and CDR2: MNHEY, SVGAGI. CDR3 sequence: CASSPSTASNQPQHF. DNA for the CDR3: TGTGCCAGCAGTCCCTCGACAGCTAGCAATCAGCCCCAGCATTTT.

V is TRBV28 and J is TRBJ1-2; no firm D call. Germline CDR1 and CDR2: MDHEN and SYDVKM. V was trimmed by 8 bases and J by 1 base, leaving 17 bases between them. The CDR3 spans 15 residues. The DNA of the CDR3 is TGTGCCAGCTCCATTGTTGGCGGAGTTAACTATGGCTACACCTTC. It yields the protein CASSIVGGVNYGYTF.

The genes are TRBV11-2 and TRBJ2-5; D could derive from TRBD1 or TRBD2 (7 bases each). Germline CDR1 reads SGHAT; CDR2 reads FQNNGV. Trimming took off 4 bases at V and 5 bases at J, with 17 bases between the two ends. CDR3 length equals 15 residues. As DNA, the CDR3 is TGTGCCAGCAGCTCTACTAGGGGGCGGGAGGAGACCCAGTACTTC. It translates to CASSSTRGREETQYF.

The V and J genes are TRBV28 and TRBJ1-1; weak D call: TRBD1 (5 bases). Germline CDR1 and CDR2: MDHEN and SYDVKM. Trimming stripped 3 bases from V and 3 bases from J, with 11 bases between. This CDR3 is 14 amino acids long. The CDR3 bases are TGTGCCAGCAGTTTCTCCTGGGGGTACACTGAAGCTTTCTTT. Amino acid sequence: CASSFSWGYTEAFF.

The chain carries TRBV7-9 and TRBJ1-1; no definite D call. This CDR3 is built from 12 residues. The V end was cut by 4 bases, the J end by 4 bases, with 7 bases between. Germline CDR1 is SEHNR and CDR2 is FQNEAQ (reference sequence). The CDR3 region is CASSYDGTEAFF. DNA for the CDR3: TGTGCCAGCAGCTATGATGGCACTGAAGCTTTCTTT.

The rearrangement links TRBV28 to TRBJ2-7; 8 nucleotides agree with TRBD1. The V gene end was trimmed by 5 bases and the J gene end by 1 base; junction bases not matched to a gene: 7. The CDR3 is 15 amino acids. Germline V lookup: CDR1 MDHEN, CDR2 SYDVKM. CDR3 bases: TGTGCCAGCAGTCCAACCCGACAGGGGTCCTACGAGCAGTACTTC. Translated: CASSPTRQGSYEQYF.

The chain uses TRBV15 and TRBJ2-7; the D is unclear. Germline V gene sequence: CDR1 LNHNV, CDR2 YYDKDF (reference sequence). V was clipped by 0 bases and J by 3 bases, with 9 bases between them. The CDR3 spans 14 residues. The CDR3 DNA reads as TGTGCCACCAGCAGAGATGTTCAAGGCTACGAGCAGTACTTC. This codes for CATSRDVQGYEQYF.

The CDR3 here is CATSDSGVFNTQYF. CDR3 bases: TGTGCCACCAGTGACTCCGGAGTTTTCAATACGCAGTATTTT. The chain joins TRBV24-1 to TRBJ2-3; D not certain. Trimming took 4 bases from V and 7 from J, leaving 14 bases between them. Germline V gives CDR1 KGHDR, CDR2 SFDVKD. The CDR3 is 14 residues long.

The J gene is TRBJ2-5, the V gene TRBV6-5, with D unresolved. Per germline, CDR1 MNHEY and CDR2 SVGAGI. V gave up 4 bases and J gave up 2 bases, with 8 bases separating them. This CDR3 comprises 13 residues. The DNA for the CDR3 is TGTGCCAGCAGTTGGGCTAGTCAAGAGACCCAGTACTTC. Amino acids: CASSWASQETQYF.